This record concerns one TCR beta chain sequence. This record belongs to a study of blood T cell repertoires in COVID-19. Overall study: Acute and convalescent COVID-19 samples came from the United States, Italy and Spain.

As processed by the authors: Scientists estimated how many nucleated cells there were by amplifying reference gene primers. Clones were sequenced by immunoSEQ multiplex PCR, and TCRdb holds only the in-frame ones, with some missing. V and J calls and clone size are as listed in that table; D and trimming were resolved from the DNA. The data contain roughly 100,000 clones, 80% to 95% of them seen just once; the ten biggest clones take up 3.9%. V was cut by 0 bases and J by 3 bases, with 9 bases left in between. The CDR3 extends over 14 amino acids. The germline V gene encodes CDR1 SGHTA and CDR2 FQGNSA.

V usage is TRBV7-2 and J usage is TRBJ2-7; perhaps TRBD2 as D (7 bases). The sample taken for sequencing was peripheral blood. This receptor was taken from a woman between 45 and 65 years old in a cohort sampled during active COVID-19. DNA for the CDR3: TGTGCCAGCAGCTTAGCGGGAGGGGGCTACGAGCAGTACTTC. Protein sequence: CASSLAGGGYEQYF.